This passage covers 27 T cell receptor beta chains from one sample sequenced in a study of blood T cell repertoires in COVID-19. Method: immunoSEQ multiplex PCR; TCRdb's copy keeps in-frame clones and lacks some. The sample carries around 200,000 clones, around four fifths recorded once. The source material was peripheral blood. The receptors stem from a man aged 50-60 years with active or convalescent COVID-19.

The chain carries TRBV6-6 and TRBJ1-2; D might be TRBD1 (5 bases). Per germline, CDR1 MNHNY and CDR2 SVGAGI (reference sequence). The CDR3 sequence is 11 residues long. The V end was cut by 6 bases, the J end by 12 bases, with 14 bases between. The CDR3: CASSTGTPNTF. The CDR3 DNA reads as TGTGCCAGCAGCACCGGGACTCCTAACACCTTC.

The V and J genes are TRBV6-5 and TRBJ2-2; 12 nucleotides line up with TRBD2. J was trimmed by 8 bases and V by 6 bases; bases with no gene match: 4. CDR1 is MNHEY and CDR2 is SVGAGI in the germline V gene. The CDR3 is 14 residues long. The CDR3 region has the DNA TGTGCCAGCAGGACCGGGACTAGCGGGGGGGAGCTGTTTTTT. Its translation is CASRTGTSGGELFF.

The rearrangement links TRBV30 to TRBJ1-1; tentatively, D is TRBD1 (6 bases). CDR3 length: 15 amino acids. Trimming stripped 0 bases from V and 0 bases from J, with 11 bases between. The germline CDR1 and CDR2 sequences are GTSNPN and SVGIG (reference sequence). CDR3 amino acids: CAWSVPHRVNTEAFF. CDR3 coding DNA: TGTGCCTGGAGTGTACCGCACAGGGTGAACACTGAAGCTTTCTTT.

The V gene is TRBV20-1, the J gene TRBJ1-2; D uncertain. CDR3 length: 10 residues. Trimming left V 8 bases short and J 2 bases short, with 6 bases between. Per germline, CDR1 DFQATT and CDR2 SNEGSKA (reference sequence). The CDR3: CSPENYGYTF. The CDR3 DNA follows: TGCAGTCCAGAAAACTATGGCTACACCTTC.

The chain joins TRBV30 to TRBJ1-6; TRBD1 agrees at 9 bases. V trimming: 2 bases; J trimming: 8 bases; junction bases outside the gene matches: 7. Germline CDR1 reads GTSNPN; CDR2 reads SVGIG (reference sequence). This CDR3 is 15 amino acids long. Here the CDR3 DNA reads TGTGCCTGGAGTACGCTAACAGGGGGCGATTCACCCCTCCACTTT. Translation gives CAWSTLTGGDSPLHF.

The sample holds a few counts of this clone. Other DNA sequences in this specimen translate into the identical CDR3. The chain has TRBV30 and TRBJ1-2, with 7 bases fitting TRBD1. J gave up 4 bases and V 1 base, and 6 bases lay outside the gene matches. Germline loops: CDR1 GTSNPN, CDR2 SVGIG (reference sequence). This CDR3 spans 14 amino acids. CDR3 coding DNA: TGTGCCTGGAGTGCCACAGGGGTTGGCTATGGCTACACCTTC. Amino acids: CAWSATGVGYGYTF.

The chain joins TRBV7-9 to TRBJ1-3; no reliable D call. CDR3 length: 15 amino acids. Germline CDR1 is SEHNR and CDR2 is FQNEAQ (reference sequence). V lost 4 bases and J 0 bases, leaving 10 bases between the germline ends. CDR3 region: CASSSPKISGNTIYF. The DNA for the CDR3 is TGTGCCAGCAGCTCTCCTAAGATCTCTGGAAACACCATATATTTT.

This sequence joins TRBV20-1 and TRBJ2-7; 8 bases agree with TRBD2. This CDR3 has 15 residues. Germline loops: CDR1 DFQATT, CDR2 SNEGSKA (reference sequence). V dropped 3 bases and J dropped 1; count of bases not matched to a gene: 8. The CDR3 sequence: CSASSGLETSYEQYF. The CDR3 DNA sequence: TGCAGTGCTAGTTCGGGACTAGAAACTTCCTACGAGCAGTACTTC.

This chain links TRBV7-9 with TRBJ2-5; 14 bases line up with TRBD2. V trimming: 5 bases; J trimming: 2 bases; junction bases outside the gene matches: 7. This CDR3 is 17 amino acids long. Germline values: CDR1 SEHNR, CDR2 FQNEAQ (reference sequence). The CDR3 nucleotides read TGTGCCAGCAGCGGACTAGCGGGGGGCTCGGGACAAGAGACCCAGTACTTC. Protein product: CASSGLAGGSGQETQYF.

This clone came up once. The genes are TRBV24-1 and TRBJ2-1; 8 bases are shared with TRBD2. CDR1 and CDR2 (germline): KGHDR, SFDVKD. The CDR3 totals 16 residues. After removal of 3 bases from V and 4 bases from J, the junction contained 7 bases not matched to a gene. DNA for the CDR3: TGTGCCACCAGTGATCCTGCGACTAGCGCATACAATGAGCAGTTCTTC. Its translation is CATSDPATSAYNEQFF.

This clone appeared a few times. The V call is TRBV5-1, the J call TRBJ1-1; D gene ambiguous. With 3 bases removed from V and 4 bases from J, the gap between germline ends came to 10 bases. CDR3 length equals 13 residues. Looked up from germline, CDR1 is SGHRS and CDR2 is YFSETQ. CDR3 loop: CASSSHRGTEAFF. The CDR3 bases are TGCGCCAGCAGCTCCCATCGGGGCACTGAAGCTTTCTTT.

V is TRBV30 and J is TRBJ1-5; TRBD1 matches 7 bases. This CDR3 has 13 residues. The V segment lost 7 bases and the J segment 1 base; nucleotides outside the gene matches: 4. The germline V gene has CDR1 GTSNPN and CDR2 SVGIG (reference sequence). DNA of the CDR3: TGTGCCTCTTCGGGACAGAGCAATCAGCCCCAGCATTTT. Its translation: CASSGQSNQPQHF.

This clone has just a few counts. The chain is built from TRBV5-1 and TRBJ2-1; 8 bases map to TRBD2. This CDR3 is 13 amino acids long. From germline, CDR1 is SGHRS and CDR2 YFSETQ. Germline trimming cut 2 bases from V and 8 bases from J; bases unmatched to any gene: 3. As DNA, the CDR3 is TGCGCCAGCAGCTTTGGAGCGGGAGATGAGCAGTTCTTC. Protein product: CASSFGAGDEQFF.

The chain couples TRBV28 to TRBJ2-1, with a tentative D call TRBD2 (6 bases). This CDR3 has 14 residues. Germline CDR1 reads MDHEN; CDR2 reads SYDVKM. V lost 5 bases and J lost 2, with 10 bases in between. CDR3 protein: CASSGTAAYNEQFF. CDR3 in DNA: TGTGCCAGCAGTGGGACTGCGGCCTACAATGAGCAGTTCTTC.

The chain links TRBV7-2 to TRBJ1-5, with TRBD1 matching 8 bases. The trim removed 1 base at V and 4 bases at J, leaving 0 bases unmatched. The CDR3 spans 14 residues. Germline V lookup: CDR1 SGHTA, CDR2 FQGNSA. CDR3 region: CASSLGQGNQPQHF. In nucleotides, the CDR3 is TGTGCCAGCAGCTTAGGACAGGGGAATCAGCCCCAGCATTTT.

This clone turned up a few times. CDR3 sequence (DNA): TGTGCCAGCAGTTCCTTTGGACTCGGGGAGCAGTACTTC. Translated: CASSSFGLGEQYF. The chain has TRBV6-2 or TRBV6-3 and TRBJ2-7, with a weak D call TRBD2 (5 bases). The V end lost 4 bases, the J end lost 7 bases, and 14 bases lay between the germline ends. Germline assignment: CDR1 MNHEY and CDR2 SVGEGT. The CDR3 is 13 residues long.

The V and J genes are TRBV7-2 and TRBJ1-2, with TRBD1 matching over 7 bases. The V segment lost 1 base and the J segment 0 bases; nucleotides outside the gene matches: 2. Germline CDR1 and CDR2: SGHTA and FQGNSA. This CDR3 spans 15 amino acids. The CDR3 nucleotides are TGTGCCAGCAGCTTAGGGGGGACAGCTAACTATGGCTACACCTTC. It yields the protein CASSLGGTANYGYTF.

This clone was found once. V and J are TRBV27 and TRBJ2-6, with TRBD2 matching over 12 bases. CDR1 is MNHEY, CDR2 SMNVEV, per germline (reference sequence). This CDR3 has 18 residues. The V and J ends lost 4 bases and 0 bases, in that order; junction bases with no gene match: 4. The CDR3 is CASSSGLAGNSGANVLTF. The CDR3 bases are TGTGCCAGCAGTTCGGGACTAGCGGGTAACTCTGGGGCCAACGTCCTGACTTTC.

Ten or more counts support this clone. The chain uses TRBV7-2 and TRBJ2-5; 10 bases align to TRBD2. V gave up 5 bases and J gave up 3 bases; unmatched junction bases: 9. Germline V CDR1 and CDR2: SGHTA, FQGNSA. There are 16 residues in the CDR3. The CDR3 coding sequence is TGTGCCAGCAGCCAACTTCCTAGCGGGAGAAAAGAGACCCAGTACTTC. It codes for CASSQLPSGRKETQYF.

CDR3 bases: TGTGCCAGCAGTCTTATGACAGGGGGCGCGGATGGCTACACCTTC. It encodes CASSLMTGGADGYTF. The rearrangement uses TRBV6-5 and TRBJ1-2; 10 nucleotides align to TRBD1. Germline V lookup: CDR1 MNHEY, CDR2 SVGAGI. CDR3 length: 15 residues. Trimming cost V 5 bases and J 6 bases; bases outside gene matches: 9.

J is TRBJ2-2 and V is TRBV10-3; 8 bases are shared with TRBD1. The germline gives CDR1 ENHRY, CDR2 SYGVKD. This CDR3 spans 15 amino acids. Trimming removed 6 bases from V and 1 base from J; junction bases left unmatched: 4. DNA for the CDR3: TGTGCCATCAGCTCCGGGACAGGGAACACCGGGGAGCTGTTTTTT. It yields the protein CAISSGTGNTGELFF.

The chain combines TRBV19 with TRBJ1-1, with D maybe TRBD1 (5 bases). CDR1 LNHDA and CDR2 SQIVND come from the germline V gene (reference sequence). Trimming shortened V by 3 bases and J by 6 bases, and 8 bases separated the two germline ends. This CDR3 has 12 amino acids. The CDR3 coding sequence is TGTGCCAGTAGTATCGGGGGGGCTGAAGCTTTCTTT. Protein sequence: CASSIGGAEAFF.

The chain is built from TRBV7-2 and TRBJ2-1, with a tentative D call TRBD2 (6 bases). Germline V CDR1 and CDR2: SGHTA, FQGNSA. The CDR3 runs 15 residues. V was trimmed by 2 bases and J by 3 bases, leaving 11 bases between them. The CDR3 sequence is CASSLLASLYNEQFF. DNA for the CDR3: TGTGCCAGCAGCTTACTAGCGAGCCTCTACAATGAGCAGTTCTTC.

The chain recombines TRBV10-3 with TRBJ2-3; 8 nucleotides line up with TRBD2. From germline, CDR1 is ENHRY and CDR2 SYGVKD. The CDR3 sequence is 17 residues long. Losses at the gene ends were 11 bases for V and 2 bases for J; bases not matched to a gene: 18. DNA of the CDR3: TGTGCCGCCCTACTCGGGACTAGTGGGACTCTCACAGATACGCAGTATTTT. Amino acid sequence: CAALLGTSGTLTDTQYF.

This chain uses TRBV19 with TRBJ2-7, with 7 nucleotides matching TRBD1. The V and J ends lost 5 bases and 4 bases, in that order; junction bases with no gene match: 8. This CDR3 region has 14 residues. CDR1 is LNHDA, CDR2 SQIVND, per germline (reference sequence). The CDR3 DNA is TGTGCCAGTAGTTTAACAGGGGTCCCTTACGAGCAGTACTTC. This encodes CASSLTGVPYEQYF.

This chain uses TRBV9 with TRBJ2-3; TRBD2 matches 7 bases. This CDR3 contains 17 residues. V trimming: 3 bases; J trimming: 6 bases; junction bases outside the gene matches: 16. CDR1 is SGDLS, CDR2 YYNGEE, per germline. The CDR3 spells CASSEPPGGSKFDTQYF. The CDR3 DNA is TGTGCCAGCAGCGAGCCCCCGGGCGGGAGTAAGTTTGATACGCAGTATTTT.

V gene TRBV24-1 combines with J gene TRBJ2-7, with 9 bases that match TRBD1. Per germline, CDR1 KGHDR and CDR2 SFDVKD. V lost 5 bases, J lost 0 bases, and 7 bases stayed unmatched. The CDR3 extends over 16 amino acids. The CDR3 DNA follows: TGTGCCACCAGTGGGACCGGGACAGGGAACTCCTACGAGCAGTACTTC. Translating gives CATSGTGTGNSYEQYF.